One and the same sample provided the 11 T cell receptor beta chains below, sequenced in a study of cytomegalovirus exposure and HLA in healthy donors. PCR involved 60 Vbeta and 13 Jbeta primers. Profiling relied on immunoSEQ multiplex PCR, and the TCRdb table lists in-frame clones only, not all of them. The sample shows some 170,000 clones, approximately 80% of them seen only once. Sample: PBMCs. The receptors derive from a man aged 50 to 59 in good health and CMV-seropositive.

This clone was detected only once. This specimen includes other DNA sequences encoding the same CDR3. This chain uses TRBV28 with TRBJ2-1; D gene uncertain. The germline V gene encodes CDR1 MDHEN and CDR2 SYDVKM. CDR3 length: 11 residues. Between the trimmed V and J ends, which lost 8 bases and 5 bases, there was a span of 7 bases. This CDR3 reads CASGENNEQFF. The DNA of the CDR3 is TGTGCCAGCGGAGAAAACAATGAGCAGTTCTTC.

This clone has just a few counts. V usage is TRBV2 and J usage is TRBJ2-5; tentative D call: TRBD1 (5 bases). CDR3 length: 15 residues. V lost 5 bases, J lost 0 bases, and 13 bases lay in between. Looked up from germline, CDR1 is SNHLY and CDR2 is FYNNEI. CDR3 sequence: CASSSMPGYQETQYF. CDR3 in DNA: TGTGCCAGCAGTAGTATGCCAGGGTACCAAGAGACCCAGTACTTC.

The rearrangement links TRBV5-1 to TRBJ2-2; D may be TRBD2 (6 bases). The germline V gene has CDR1 SGHRS and CDR2 YFSETQ. Trimming stripped 4 bases from V and 0 bases from J, with 13 bases between. The CDR3 spans 16 residues. The CDR3 loop is CASSIRGTANTGELFF. The CDR3 DNA is TGCGCCAGCAGCATACGCGGGACGGCGAACACCGGGGAGCTGTTTTTT.

This clone was observed once. The chain employs TRBV18 and TRBJ2-2; 12 bases are a match to TRBD2. This CDR3 comprises 15 residues. Germline assignment: CDR1 KGHSH and CDR2 LQKENI. V dropped 6 bases and J dropped 4; count of bases not matched to a gene: 3. CDR3 DNA: TGTGCCAGCTCGCGACTAGCGGGAGTCACCGGGGAGCTGTTTTTT. It specifies CASSRLAGVTGELFF.

The V gene is TRBV19, the J gene TRBJ1-5, with D unclear. Trimming took 5 bases from V and 4 from J, leaving 12 bases between them. The CDR3 is 14 residues long. Germline V gene lookup returns CDR1 LNHDA and CDR2 SQIVND (reference sequence). The CDR3 reads CASSGLGTNQPQHF. Here the CDR3 DNA reads TGTGCCAGTAGTGGGCTCGGAACGAATCAGCCCCAGCATTTT. Complete variable domain (other parts from reference TRBV19 and TRBJ1-5): DGGITQSPKYLFRKEGQNVTLSCEQNLNHDAMYWYRQDPGQGLRLIYYSQIVNDFQKGDIAEGYSVSREKKESFPLTVTSAQKNPTAFYLCASSGLGTNQPQHFGDGTRLSIL.

This clone came up a few times. The chain employs TRBV6-1 and TRBJ2-2; TRBD1 is a possible D gene (5 bases). Trimming took off 6 bases at V and 0 bases at J, with 11 bases between the two ends. Germline CDR1 reads MNHNS; CDR2 reads SASEGT. This CDR3 contains 15 residues. The chain's CDR3 is CASSRQNANTGELFF. The CDR3 region has the DNA TGTGCCAGCAGCAGACAGAACGCGAACACCGGGGAGCTGTTTTTT.

The V call is TRBV28, the J call TRBJ2-7; weak D call: TRBD2 (7 bases). This CDR3 spans 16 amino acids. The germline V and J ends were trimmed by 1 base and 2 bases, with 15 bases remaining between them. Germline CDR1 MDHEN, CDR2 SYDVKM. The CDR3 loop is CASSLLSRGLTYEQYF. CDR3 nucleotide sequence: TGTGCCAGCAGTTTATTATCCAGGGGACTAACCTACGAGCAGTACTTC.

This clone turned up a few times. The CDR3 sequence is CASSSIGQGGEKLFF. Here the CDR3 DNA reads TGTGCCAGCAGCTCCATTGGACAGGGCGGTGAAAAACTGTTTTTT. V usage is TRBV28 and J usage is TRBJ1-4; TRBD1 agrees at 8 bases. V shed 6 bases and J 7 bases; nucleotides not matched to a gene: 10. Germline loops: CDR1 MDHEN, CDR2 SYDVKM. The length of the CDR3 is 15 residues.

This chain uses TRBV27 with TRBJ2-1; the D is unclear. V lost 6 bases, J lost 5 bases, and 23 bases lay in between. Germline V gene data show CDR1 as MNHEY and CDR2 as SMNVEV (reference sequence). The CDR3 has 17 amino acids. This chain's CDR3 is CASRPVAGSKINNEQFF. For the CDR3, the DNA is TGTGCCAGCAGACCGGTGGCAGGAAGCAAGATAAACAATGAGCAGTTCTTC.

The chain combines TRBV29-1 with TRBJ2-1; 9 bases agree with TRBD1. The V gene's germline CDR1 is SQVTM and CDR2 ANQGSEA. Unmatched junction bases numbered 10, after V lost 8 bases and J lost 8 bases. The CDR3 contains 13 residues. In nucleotides, the CDR3 is TGCAGCCTAAGGGACAGGGTAGGCGATGAGCAGTTCTTC. This translates into CSLRDRVGDEQFF.

The V call is TRBV13, the J call TRBJ1-5; TRBD1 might be the D (6 bases). Germline assignment: CDR1 PRHDT and CDR2 FYEKMQ (reference sequence). The CDR3 covers 17 residues. V gave up 2 bases and J gave up 3 bases, with 17 bases separating them. The CDR3 DNA sequence: TGTGCCAGCAGCTTATCTTTCTCGAGACAGGACAATCAGCCCCAGCATTTT. It yields the protein CASSLSFSRQDNQPQHF.